This T cell receptor beta chain stems from a study of T cell repertoires in ileal Crohn's disease. CDR3 length: 15 residues. V lost 5 bases, J lost 5 bases, and 16 bases lay in between. Looked up from germline, CDR1 is SGHTA and CDR2 is FQGNSA. Time point indicated: inflamed ileum from the surgical specimen. The assay was immunoSEQ multiplex PCR, and TCRdb's table has in-frame clones only and misses some. The sample gives more than 11,000 clones, 65% to 80% of which show up once; approximately 15% is in the top ten. The rearrangement links TRBV7-2 to TRBJ2-1, with unresolved D. The source material was ileal tissue. This sequence originates from an adult with Crohn's disease. The CDR3 sequence: CASSPPSGRNNEQFF. The CDR3 DNA reads TGTGCCAGCAGCCCTCCCTCCGGGCGTAACAATGAGCAGTTCTTC.